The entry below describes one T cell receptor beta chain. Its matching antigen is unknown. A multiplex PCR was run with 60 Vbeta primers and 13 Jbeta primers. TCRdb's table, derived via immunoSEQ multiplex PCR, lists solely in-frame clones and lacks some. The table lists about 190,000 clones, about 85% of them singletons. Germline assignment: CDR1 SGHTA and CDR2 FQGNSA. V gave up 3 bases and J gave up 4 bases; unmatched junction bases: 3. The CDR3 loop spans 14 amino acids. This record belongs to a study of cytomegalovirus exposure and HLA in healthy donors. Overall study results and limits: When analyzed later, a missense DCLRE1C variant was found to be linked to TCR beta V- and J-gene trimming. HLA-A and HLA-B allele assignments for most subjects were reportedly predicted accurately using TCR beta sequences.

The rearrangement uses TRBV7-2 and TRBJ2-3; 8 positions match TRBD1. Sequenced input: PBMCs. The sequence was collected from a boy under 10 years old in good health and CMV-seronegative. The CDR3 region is CASSFGQGPDTQYF. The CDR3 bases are TGTGCCAGCAGCTTCGGACAGGGTCCAGATACGCAGTATTTT.